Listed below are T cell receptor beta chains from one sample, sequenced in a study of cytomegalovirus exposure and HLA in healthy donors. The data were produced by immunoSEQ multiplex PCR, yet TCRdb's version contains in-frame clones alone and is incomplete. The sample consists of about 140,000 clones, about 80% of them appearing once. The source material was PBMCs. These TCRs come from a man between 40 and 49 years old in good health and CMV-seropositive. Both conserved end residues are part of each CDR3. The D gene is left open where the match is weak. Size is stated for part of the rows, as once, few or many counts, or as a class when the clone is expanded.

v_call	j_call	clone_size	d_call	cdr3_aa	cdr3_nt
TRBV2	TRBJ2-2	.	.	CASSVDHGELFF	TGTGCCAGCAGTGTAGATCACGGGGAGCTGTTTTTT
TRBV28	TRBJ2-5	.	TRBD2	CASTPSAGGRGTQYF	TGTGCCAGCACCCCCTCAGCGGGAGGCCGTGGGACCCAGTACTTC
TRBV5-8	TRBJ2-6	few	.	CASSLGTNSGANVLTF	TGTGCCAGCAGCTTAGGGACAAACTCTGGGGCCAACGTCCTGACTTTC
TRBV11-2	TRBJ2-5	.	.	CASSLHTGLQETQYF	TGTGCCAGCAGCTTACATACAGGTTTGCAAGAGACCCAGTACTTC
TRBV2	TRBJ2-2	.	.	CASKRHPSGELFF	TGTGCCAGCAAGCGGCACCCCAGCGGGGAGCTGTTTTTT
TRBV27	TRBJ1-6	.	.	CASSPWRSSYNSPLHF	TGTGCCAGCAGCCCGTGGAGGAGCTCCTATAATTCACCCCTCCACTTT
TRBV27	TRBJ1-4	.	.	CASSPRPQSNEKLFF	TGTGCCAGCAGTCCCCGACCACAGTCAAATGAAAAACTGTTTTTT
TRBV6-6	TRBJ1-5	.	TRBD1	CASEEGTGYSNQPQHF	TGTGCCAGCGAAGAAGGGACAGGTTATAGCAATCAGCCCCAGCATTTT
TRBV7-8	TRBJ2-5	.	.	CASSARIQETQYF	TGTGCCAGCAGCGCCAGGATTCAAGAGACCCAGTACTTC
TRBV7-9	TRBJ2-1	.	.	CASSLKRNSYGNEQFF	TGTGCCAGCAGCTTAAAGCGAAACTCTTACGGGAATGAGCAGTTCTTC
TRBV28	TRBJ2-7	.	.	CASSRPKRGSYEQYF	TGTGCCAGCAGCCGCCCAAAAAGGGGGTCCTACGAGCAGTACTTC
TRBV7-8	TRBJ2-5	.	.	CASSLGPSGTQYF	TGTGCCAGCAGCTTAGGCCCCTCCGGGACCCAGTACTTC
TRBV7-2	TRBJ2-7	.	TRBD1	CASSPNRDRRYEQYF	TGTGCCAGCAGTCCTAACCGGGACAGGCGCTACGAGCAGTACTTC
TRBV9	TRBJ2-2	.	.	CASSVAPTMTGELFF	TGTGCCAGCAGCGTAGCTCCGACTATGACCGGGGAGCTGTTTTTT
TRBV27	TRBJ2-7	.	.	CASSFSQTYEQYF	TGTGCCAGCAGTTTCTCTCAGACCTACGAGCAGTACTTC
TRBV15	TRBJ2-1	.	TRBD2	CATSRDRLAGGPLGQFF	TGTGCCACCAGCAGAGATCGATTAGCGGGAGGCCCGCTGGGCCAGTTCTTC